Presented here are 23 T cell receptor beta chains from one specimen sequenced in a study of control samples from healthy donors and cancer patients. Profiled with immunoSEQ multiplex PCR; TCRdb holds only in-frame clones, not every one. Among 150,000 to 200,000 clones listed, 85% to 95% were seen once. Sequenced sample: blood. The receptors come from a man aged 18 to 30 in good health.

As for this clone: The junction shows a germline mismatch at one end, possibly a read error. The chain employs TRBV2 and TRBJ1-5; perhaps TRBD1 as D (5 bases). Germline loops: CDR1 SNHLY, CDR2 FYNNEI. The CDR3 runs to 13 residues. The CDR3 is CASSSIERDGQNF. In DNA form, the CDR3 reads TGTGCCAGCAGTTCAATAGAACGGGACGGGCAGAATTTT.

This clone was observed a handful of times. The V and J genes are TRBV10-1 and TRBJ2-7; D may be TRBD2 (5 bases). V lost 3 bases and J lost 0, with 12 bases in between. Per germline, CDR1 WNHNN and CDR2 SYGVQD (reference sequence). This CDR3 is built from 15 residues. In DNA form, the CDR3 reads TGCGCCAGCAGTGACCCGACTATTCTCTCCTACGAGCAGTACTTC. Residues: CASSDPTILSYEQYF.

The genes are TRBV25-1 and TRBJ2-5; TRBD2 aligns across 10 bases. Germline V gene data show CDR1 as MGHDK and CDR2 as SYGVNS. The J segment lost 8 bases and the V segment lost 6 bases, leaving 9 bases of the junction unmatched. The length of the CDR3 is 14 residues. DNA of the CDR3: TGTGCCAGCAGCGTCCGGACTAGCGGTCCCACCCAGTACTTC. Its protein is CASSVRTSGPTQYF.

This chain connects TRBV6-5 to TRBJ1-1, with D tentatively TRBD1 (6 bases). The CDR3 is 13 residues long. The germline V and J ends were trimmed by 4 bases and 5 bases, with 11 bases remaining between them. CDR1 and CDR2 from the germline V gene are MNHEY and SVGAGI. The CDR3 nucleotides read TGTGCCAGCAGTTTGGAACAGGGAACTGAAGCTTTCTTT. Translating it yields CASSLEQGTEAFF.

The chain has TRBV19 and TRBJ1-1, with a weak D call TRBD1 (6 bases). The CDR3 consists of 13 residues. V dropped 4 bases and J dropped 4 bases, with 10 bases sitting between them. Germline V gives CDR1 LNHDA, CDR2 SQIVND (reference sequence). In nucleotides, the CDR3 is TGTGCCAGTAGTACTAAGACAGGCACTGAAGCTTTCTTT. It is translated as CASSTKTGTEAFF. The whole variable domain, filled in from reference TRBV19 and TRBJ1-1, reads DGGITQSPKYLFRKEGQNVTLSCEQNLNHDAMYWYRQDPGQGLRLIYYSQIVNDFQKGDIAEGYSVSREKKESFPLTVTSAQKNPTAFYLCASSTKTGTEAFFGQGTRLTVV.

The V call is TRBV2, the J call TRBJ2-1; D is perhaps TRBD2 (5 bases). The CDR3 totals 13 residues. With 7 bases removed from V and 8 bases from J, the gap between germline ends came to 15 bases. Germline V gene lookup returns CDR1 SNHLY and CDR2 FYNNEI. The CDR3 coding sequence is TGTGCCAGCATGAGAGAGTGGGGAGATGAGCAGTTCTTC. Translating it yields CASMREWGDEQFF. The full variable domain, in which reference TRBV2 and TRBJ2-1 provide the parts outside the CDR3, is EPEVTQTPSHQVTQMGQEVILRCVPISNHLYFYWYRQILGQKVEFLVSFYNNEISEKSEIFDDQFSVERPDGSNFTLKIRSTKLEDSAMYFCASMREWGDEQFFGPGTRLTVL.

The rearrangement uses TRBV19 and TRBJ2-7; no clear D. CDR1 and CDR2 from the germline V gene are LNHDA and SQIVND (reference sequence). This CDR3 region has 12 residues. V was pared by 7 bases and J by 5 bases, with 12 bases between. CDR3 nucleotide sequence: TGTGCCAGTACTACTCCCCTGGACGAGCAGTACTTC. This encodes CASTTPLDEQYF.

The chain combines TRBV30 with TRBJ1-1; TRBD1 might be the D (5 bases). This CDR3 is built from 14 residues. The V end lost 1 base, the J end lost 4 bases, and 13 bases lay between the germline ends. Germline assignment: CDR1 GTSNPN and CDR2 SVGIG (reference sequence). The chain's CDR3 is CAWSEGDRGTEAFF. CDR3 nucleotides: TGTGCCTGGAGTGAAGGGGATAGGGGCACTGAAGCTTTCTTT.

The rearrangement joins TRBV5-1 to TRBJ1-1; D unclear. V shed 2 bases and J shed 4 bases, with 9 bases lying between them. The CDR3 has 13 residues. Germline V gene data show CDR1 as SGHRS and CDR2 as YFSETQ. CDR3 sequence (DNA): TGCGCCAGCAGCTTATCAGGAGGCACTGAAGCTTTCTTT. This sequence encodes CASSLSGGTEAFF.

This rearrangement joins TRBV18 to TRBJ2-2; 9 bases are shared with TRBD1. Unmatched junction bases numbered 6, after V lost 3 bases and J lost 1 base. The CDR3 totals 17 residues. Germline loops: CDR1 KGHSH, CDR2 LQKENI. CDR3 DNA sequence: TGTGCCAGCTCACCCAATCCGGGACAGGGGAACACCGGGGAGCTGTTTTTT. This translates into CASSPNPGQGNTGELFF.

The DNA of the CDR3 is TGCGCCAGCAGTCAAGAGGGGCTTGAGGGGACTGAAGCTTTCTTT. Its translation: CASSQEGLEGTEAFF. The chain couples TRBV23-1 to TRBJ1-1; D might be TRBD1 (5 bases). TRBV23-1 has ORF status, its function being uncertain. Trimming shortened V by 2 bases and J by 5 bases, and 15 bases separated the two germline ends. The length of the CDR3 is 15 residues.

The DNA of the CDR3 is TGTGCCTGGGGGAAAAACAGGGACCCTATGAACACTGAAGCTTTCTTT. Amino acids: CAWGKNRDPMNTEAFF. V is TRBV30 and J is TRBJ1-1; tentative D call: TRBD1 (6 bases). Germline V gene lookup returns CDR1 GTSNPN and CDR2 SVGIG (reference sequence). This CDR3 region has 16 residues. V shed 5 bases and J shed 0 bases, with 19 bases lying between them.

CDR3 region: CASSKTGQGWGTEAFF. As DNA, the CDR3 is TGCGCCAGCAGCAAGACGGGACAGGGTTGGGGCACTGAAGCTTTCTTT. The genes are TRBV5-1 and TRBJ1-1, with TRBD1 identical over 9 bases. Germline V gene data show CDR1 as SGHRS and CDR2 as YFSETQ. The CDR3 is 16 residues long. V lost 4 bases, J lost 4 bases, and 11 bases stayed unmatched.

In its sample, this clone was seen once. This chain connects TRBV5-1 to TRBJ1-1, with D maybe TRBD1 (6 bases). The germline CDR1 and CDR2 sequences are SGHRS and YFSETQ. The V end was cut by 5 bases, the J end by 0 bases, with 17 bases between. The length of the CDR3 is 16 residues. The CDR3 coding sequence is TGCGCCAGCAGTTTGTCTGGGACAAACATGAACACTGAAGCTTTCTTT. Its protein product is CASSLSGTNMNTEAFF.

The chain links TRBV30 to TRBJ1-1; D gene uncertain. This CDR3 has 11 residues. Deletions cut 3 bases from V and 2 bases from J, with 4 bases between. CDR1 and CDR2 (germline): GTSNPN, SVGIG (reference sequence). CDR3 bases: TGTGCCTGGAGCCGTAACACTGAAGCTTTCTTT. This encodes CAWSRNTEAFF.

The chain carries TRBV30 and TRBJ2-2; tentatively, D is TRBD1 (7 bases). CDR1 is GTSNPN and CDR2 is SVGIG in the germline V gene (reference sequence). Trimming left V 4 bases short and J 3 bases short, with 15 bases between. This CDR3 is 15 amino acids long. CDR3 nucleotides: TGTGCCTGGAACAGGGGACTGACCGACACCGGGGAGCTGTTTTTT. Amino acids: CAWNRGLTDTGELFF.

The chain couples TRBV15 to TRBJ2-1; maybe TRBD1 (5 bases). The CDR3 runs to 12 residues. V was shortened by 9 bases and J by 2 bases, with 8 bases between the two germline ends. CDR1 is LNHNV, CDR2 YYDKDF, per germline (reference sequence). This chain's CDR3 is CATEGAYNEQFF. CDR3 DNA sequence: TGTGCCACGGAAGGGGCCTACAATGAGCAGTTCTTC.

This rearrangement joins TRBV5-5 to TRBJ1-5; the D gene is possibly TRBD1 (5 bases). The CDR3 covers 15 residues. Germline CDR1 reads SGHKS; CDR2 reads YYEKEE (reference sequence). V lost 1 base and J 5 bases, leaving 13 bases between the germline ends. CDR3 sequence: CASSLSGGFDQPQHF. Here the CDR3 DNA reads TGTGCCAGCAGCTTGAGTGGGGGTTTTGATCAGCCCCAGCATTTT.

The gene calls are TRBV19 and TRBJ2-1, with TRBD2 matching 12 bases. Germline-derived CDR1 and CDR2 are LNHDA and SQIVND (reference sequence). CDR3 length equals 18 residues. V dropped 7 bases and J dropped 2; count of bases not matched to a gene: 12. The CDR3 loop is CASNRASGGATAYNEQFF. The CDR3, as DNA: TGTGCCAGTAATCGAGCTAGCGGGGGGGCCACGGCCTACAATGAGCAGTTCTTC.

V usage is TRBV5-6 and J usage is TRBJ2-1; D is uncertain. Germline values: CDR1 SGHDT, CDR2 YYEEEE. Trimming took 0 bases from V and 0 from J, leaving 1 base between them. This CDR3 region has 13 residues. This CDR3 is CASSLGSYNEQFF. DNA for the CDR3: TGTGCCAGCAGCTTGGGCTCCTACAATGAGCAGTTCTTC.

The genes are TRBV2 and TRBJ2-7; 8 bases are shared with TRBD1. Germline CDR1 is SNHLY and CDR2 is FYNNEI. J was trimmed by 0 bases and V by 5 bases; bases with no gene match: 3. This CDR3 contains 14 residues. CDR3 in DNA: TGTGCCAGCAGTTGGGACAGGAGCTCCTACGAGCAGTACTTC. Encoded protein: CASSWDRSSYEQYF.

The J gene is TRBJ1-4, the V gene TRBV5-6, with D perhaps matching TRBD1 (5 bases). The CDR3 loop spans 15 amino acids. V was cut by 1 base and J by 8 bases, with 15 bases left in between. Germline V gene lookup returns CDR1 SGHDT and CDR2 YYEEEE. CDR3 bases: TGTGCCAGCAGCTTGAGCGGGACGACGAAAGAAAAACTGTTTTTT. Translated: CASSLSGTTKEKLFF. The full variable domain, its missing parts supplied by reference TRBV5-6 and TRBJ1-4, is DAGVTQSPTHLIKTRGQQVTLRCSPKSGHDTVSWYQQALGQGPQFIFQYYEEEERQRGNFPDRFSGHQFPNYSSELNVNALLLGDSALYLCASSLSGTTKEKLFFGSGTQLSVL.

J is TRBJ1-1 and V is TRBV7-9; 7 bases match TRBD1. This CDR3 region has 15 residues. J was trimmed by 0 bases and V by 0 bases; bases with no gene match: 1. From germline, CDR1 is SEHNR and CDR2 FQNEAQ (reference sequence). The CDR3 region is CASSLAGTVNTEAFF. The CDR3 DNA reads TGTGCCAGCAGCTTAGCCGGGACAGTGAACACTGAAGCTTTCTTT.